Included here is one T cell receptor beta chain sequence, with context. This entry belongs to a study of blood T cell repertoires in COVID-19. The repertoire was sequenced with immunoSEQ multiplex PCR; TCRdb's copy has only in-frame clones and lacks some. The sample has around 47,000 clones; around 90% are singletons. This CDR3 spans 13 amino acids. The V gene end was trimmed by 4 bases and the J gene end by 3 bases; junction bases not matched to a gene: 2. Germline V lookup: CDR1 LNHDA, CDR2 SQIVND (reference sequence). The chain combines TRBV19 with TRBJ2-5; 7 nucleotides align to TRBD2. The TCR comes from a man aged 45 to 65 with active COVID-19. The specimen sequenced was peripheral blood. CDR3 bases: TGTGCCAGTAGTAGAGGGACTAAAGAGACCCAGTACTTC. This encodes CASSRGTKETQYF.